This T cell receptor beta chain was obtained from a study of shared clonotypes between healthy human individuals. Whole-study results and caveats: With few donors, the genetic and exposure-history diversity represented was limited.

Measured with immunoSEQ multiplex PCR; TCRdb has only the in-frame clones, and not every one. The table lists 850,000 to 1,200,000 clones, 65% to 75% of them singletons. Germline CDR1 is WNHNN and CDR2 is SYGVQD (reference sequence). The ends lost 6 bases at V and 3 bases at J; junction bases unmatched: 5. CDR3 length equals 14 residues. On this clone itself: The antigen remains undetermined.

CD4+ cell separation produced CD45RA+ naive and CD45RA-negative memory subsets. This chain uses TRBV10-1 with TRBJ1-5, with 7 bases fitting TRBD1. The sequence was collected from a young man in good health. Sequenced sample: memory CD4+ T cells sorted from blood. Subset in this sample: CD45RA-negative fraction. The CDR3 DNA reads as TGCGCCAGCAGCGATGGACAGGTCAATCAGCCCCAGCATTTT. Protein sequence: CASSDGQVNQPQHF.